A single sample gave rise to the 14 T cell receptor beta chains below, sequenced in a study of blood T cells in healthy people across ages (dated by TCRdb to 2014 to 2015). Library construction relied on 5' RACE. Sequencer: Illumina HiSeq 2500. A second PCR of about 6 to 11 cycles was run with a J-beta primer mix and a sample-barcoded 5' primer. TCRdb reanalyzed the raw reads on its own, using fastp at Q25 for trimming and MiXCR for clone calling, and kept in-frame beta chains. Every distinct CDR3 protein forms one entry, paired with its most common genes and DNA. Within this sample are about 1.5 million distinct CDR3 sequences, with approximately 43% of them counted one time only. Of the sample, about 4% is held by the ten largest clones. The specimen was blood. Receptor source: a woman aged 18-29 years in good health.

The chain joins TRBV25-1 to TRBJ1-6; D is possibly TRBD1 (5 bases). V was shortened by 3 bases and J by 6 bases, with 12 bases between the two germline ends. The CDR3 is made up of 15 amino acids. Germline CDR1 reads MGHDK; CDR2 reads SYGVNS. The CDR3 region is CASSDPRTTNSPLHF. CDR3 in DNA: TGTGCCAGCAGTGATCCCCGGACAACTAATTCACCCCTCCACTTT.

This clonotype appeared a few times. This chain links TRBV7-9 with TRBJ2-4; TRBD1 matches 8 bases. The J call may be wrong; the DNA end is better matched by TRBJ2-7. CDR1 and CDR2 from the germline V gene are SEHNR and FQNEAQ (reference sequence). The length of the CDR3 is 14 residues. The CDR3 DNA reads TGTGCCAGCGGTCAGAGACAGGGGACTTACGAGCAGTACTTC. It yields the protein CASGQRQGTYEQYF.

This clonotype showed up just once. The chain employs TRBV10-3 and TRBJ2-7, with no clear D. Looked up from germline, CDR1 is ENHRY and CDR2 is SYGVKD. The ends were cut back, 2 bases at V and 1 base at J, with 6 bases in the middle. The CDR3 runs 13 residues. The CDR3 DNA sequence: TGTGCCATCAGTGAGCCTAGTTCCTACGAGCAGTACTTC. Protein sequence: CAISEPSSYEQYF.

This clonotype was seen more than once but under ten times. The chain has TRBV6-2 or TRBV6-3 and TRBJ2-1; D is unresolved. V was clipped by 0 bases and J by 7 bases, with 13 bases between them. Germline V gives CDR1 MNHEY, CDR2 SVGEGT. The CDR3 length is 15 residues. CDR3 DNA: TGTGCCAGCAGTTACTCTCCGGACGCCGGAAATGAGCAGTTCTTC. Its translation: CASSYSPDAGNEQFF.

The CDR3 DNA follows: TGTGCCAGCAGCTCCCCCACTAGCGGGGGGACACGAGGAGCAGATACGCAGTATTTT. Protein product: CASSSPTSGGTRGADTQYF. The V gene is TRBV7-2, the J gene TRBJ2-3; TRBD2 aligns across 12 bases. The CDR3 spans 19 residues. V was clipped by 4 bases and J by 4 bases; unmatched bases: 15. In germline, CDR1 is SGHTA, CDR2 FQGNSA.

Details on this clonotype: Compared with germline, one end of the junction differs, possibly owing to a read error. The gene calls are TRBV27 and TRBJ2-3; D is unclear. The CDR3 loop spans 14 amino acids. Germline CDR1 and CDR2: MNHEY and SMNVEV (reference sequence). The CDR3 bases are TGTGTCAGCAGTCGATTCTCTAGCACAGATACGCAGTATTTT. This codes for CVSSRFSSTDTQYF.

V gene TRBV11-1 combines with J gene TRBJ2-4, with 10 bases lining up with TRBD2. The better agreement between TRBJ2-7 and the DNA end casts doubt on the J call. This CDR3 is built from 16 residues. Looked up from germline, CDR1 is SGHAT and CDR2 is FQDESV (reference sequence). CDR3 region: CASSRPPSGGFGEQYF. DNA for the CDR3: TGTGCCAGCAGCCGCCCCCCTAGCGGGGGATTTGGCGAGCAGTACTTC.

The chain recombines TRBV25-1 with TRBJ1-6, with D maybe TRBD1 (5 bases). CDR1 is MGHDK and CDR2 is SYGVNS in the germline V gene. V was cut by 2 bases and J by 8 bases, with 7 bases left in between. The CDR3 runs to 13 residues. In DNA form, the CDR3 reads TGTGCCAGCAGTGAAAGAGGGGATTCACCCCTCCACTTT. This encodes CASSERGDSPLHF.

The chain is built from TRBV25-1 and TRBJ1-4; a weak D match, TRBD1 (5 bases). Germline CDR1 is MGHDK and CDR2 is SYGVNS. V lost 3 bases and J 4 bases, leaving 18 bases between the germline ends. The CDR3 has 17 amino acids. The CDR3 coding sequence is TGTGCCAGCAGTGAGGGAACAGGAGGGGTTTTTAATGAAAAACTGTTTTTT. This encodes CASSEGTGGVFNEKLFF.

This clonotype was found once. This may be a read error, as it is one base from a much larger clone. The chain employs TRBV4-1 and TRBJ2-5; either TRBD1 or TRBD2 may supply D (6 bases each). The assigned J gene may be wrong: the sequence end matches TRBJ2-7 better. This CDR3 comprises 15 residues. Germline V lookup: CDR1 MGHRA, CDR2 YSYEKL. The CDR3 sequence is CASSQRIHREDEQYF. CDR3 bases: TGCGCCAGCAGCCAACGAATCCACAGGGAGGACGAGCAGTACTTC.

This clonotype was found many times. The V and J genes are TRBV9 and TRBJ1-2, with D possibly TRBD1 on 6 matching bases. V was trimmed by 0 bases and J by 4 bases, leaving 10 bases between them. This CDR3 contains 14 residues. Germline V lookup: CDR1 SGDLS, CDR2 YYNGEE. CDR3 DNA sequence: TGTGCCAGCAGCGTAGACAGGGCTGGCTATGGCTACACCTTC. This sequence encodes CASSVDRAGYGYTF.

V and J are TRBV10-3 and TRBJ1-2, with a weak D call TRBD1 (6 bases). The CDR3 contains 12 residues. Trimming removed 7 bases from V and 6 bases from J, with 12 bases in between. Germline V gives CDR1 ENHRY, CDR2 SYGVKD. The CDR3 loop is CAINDRSDGYTF. The CDR3 region has the DNA TGTGCCATCAACGACAGGAGCGATGGCTACACCTTC.

The CDR3 loop reads CASSPQGTIGAYEQYF. Written as DNA, the CDR3 is TGTGCCAGTAGTCCCCAAGGGACAATAGGGGCCTACGAGCAGTACTTC. The rearrangement joins TRBV19 to TRBJ2-7; a possible D gene is TRBD1 (6 bases). V was clipped by 5 bases and J by 2 bases, with 19 bases between them. The CDR3 totals 16 residues. In germline, CDR1 is LNHDA, CDR2 SQIVND (reference sequence).

The chain links TRBV7-9 to TRBJ2-1; the D is unclear. The DNA end favors TRBJ2-7, so the J call may be wrong. Germline values: CDR1 SEHNR, CDR2 FQNEAQ (reference sequence). The CDR3 is 14 amino acids. In DNA form, the CDR3 reads TGTGCCAGCAGCTCGCGAAGCTCCTACAATGAGCAGTACTTC. Residues: CASSSRSSYNEQYF.